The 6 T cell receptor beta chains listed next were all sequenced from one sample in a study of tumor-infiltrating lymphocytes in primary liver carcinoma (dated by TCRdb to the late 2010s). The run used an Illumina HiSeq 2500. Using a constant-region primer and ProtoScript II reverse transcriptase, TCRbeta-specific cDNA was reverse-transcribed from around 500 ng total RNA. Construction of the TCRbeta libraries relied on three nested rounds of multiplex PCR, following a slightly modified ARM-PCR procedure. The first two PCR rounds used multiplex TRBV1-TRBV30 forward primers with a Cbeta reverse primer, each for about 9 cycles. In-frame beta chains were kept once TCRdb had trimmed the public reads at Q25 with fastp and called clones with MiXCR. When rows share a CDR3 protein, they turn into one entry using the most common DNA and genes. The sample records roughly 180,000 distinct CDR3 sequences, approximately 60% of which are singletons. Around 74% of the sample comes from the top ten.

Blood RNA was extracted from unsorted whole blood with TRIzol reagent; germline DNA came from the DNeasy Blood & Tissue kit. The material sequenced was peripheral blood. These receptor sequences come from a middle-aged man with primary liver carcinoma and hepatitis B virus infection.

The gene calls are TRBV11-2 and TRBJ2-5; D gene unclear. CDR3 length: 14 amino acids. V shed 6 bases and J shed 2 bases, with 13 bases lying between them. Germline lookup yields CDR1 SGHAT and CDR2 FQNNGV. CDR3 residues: CASRPLTEQETQYF. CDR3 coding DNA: TGTGCCAGCAGGCCACTTACGGAACAAGAGACCCAGTACTTC.

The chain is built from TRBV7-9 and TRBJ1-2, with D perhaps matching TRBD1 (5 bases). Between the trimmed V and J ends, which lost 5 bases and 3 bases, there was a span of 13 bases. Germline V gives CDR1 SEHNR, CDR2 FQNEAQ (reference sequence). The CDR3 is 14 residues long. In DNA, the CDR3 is TGTGCCAGCAGCCCCTTGCTAGGGGACTATGGCTACACCTTC. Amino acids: CASSPLLGDYGYTF.

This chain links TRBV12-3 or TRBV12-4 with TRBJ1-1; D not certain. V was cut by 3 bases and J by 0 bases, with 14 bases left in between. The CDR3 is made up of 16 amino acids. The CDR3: CASSLGTGTLNTEAFF. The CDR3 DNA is TGTGCCAGCAGTTTGGGCACCGGAACACTGAACACTGAAGCTTTCTTT.

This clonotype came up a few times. CDR3 amino acids: CASSKGARSYNEQFF. The CDR3 nucleotides are TGTGCCAGCAGCAAAGGGGCGCGTTCCTACAATGAGCAGTTCTTC. The rearrangement uses TRBV6-5 and TRBJ2-1; maybe TRBD1 (5 bases). The CDR3 runs 15 residues. The V and J ends lost 6 bases and 1 base respectively, with 13 bases between them. The germline V gene encodes CDR1 MNHEY and CDR2 SVGAGI.

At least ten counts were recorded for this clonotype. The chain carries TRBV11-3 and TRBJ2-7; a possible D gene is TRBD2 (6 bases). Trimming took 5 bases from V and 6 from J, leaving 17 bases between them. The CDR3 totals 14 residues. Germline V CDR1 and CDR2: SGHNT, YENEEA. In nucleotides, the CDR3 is TGTGCCAGCAGCCTCTCCGGGGACTCCCGCGAGCAGTACTTC. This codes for CASSLSGDSREQYF. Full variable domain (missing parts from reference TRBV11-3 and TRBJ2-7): EAGVVQSPRYKIIEKKQPVAFWCNPISGHNTLYWYLQNLGQGPELLIRYENEEAVDDSQLPKDRFSAERLKGVDSTLKIQPAELGDSAVYLCASSLSGDSREQYFGPGTRLTVT.

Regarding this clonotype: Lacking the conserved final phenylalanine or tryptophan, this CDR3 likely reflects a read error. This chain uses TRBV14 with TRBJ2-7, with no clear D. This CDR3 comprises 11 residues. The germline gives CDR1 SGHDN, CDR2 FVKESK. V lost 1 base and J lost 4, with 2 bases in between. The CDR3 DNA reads TGTGCCAGCAGCCAAGGATACGAGCAGTACTTA. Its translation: CASSQGYEQYL.